The source of this T cell receptor beta chain is a study of Ad26.COV2.S vaccination and SARS-CoV-2 variants. For the study at large: This donor came from the COV1001 trial of Ad26.COV2.S. Intramuscular Ad26.COV2.S at 5x10^10 or 1x10^11 viral particles.

Worth noting for this clone: Its antigen remains unidentified.

Here immunoSEQ multiplex PCR was the method, and the copy in TCRdb shows in-frame clones only, minus some. The sample lists 300,000 to 500,000 clones; 75% to 90% were seen once. Overall study results and limits: Reports say spike-specific CD8+ and CD4+ T cell responses covered substantial breadth after vaccination. Placebo recipients had lower spike-specific TCR breadth than vaccine recipients.

The CDR3 sequence is 13 residues long. With 2 bases removed from V and 4 bases from J, the gap between germline ends came to 8 bases. Germline CDR1 reads LGHDT; CDR2 reads YNNKEL (reference sequence). The treatment: 19 received Ad26.COV2.S at low or high dose, single or two shots; roughly five received placebo; per-sample allocation not given. The investigators took samples on day 63 after the first vaccine or placebo injection. Sequencing was performed on peripheral blood, taken in a trial of Ad26.COV2.S vaccine versus placebo. The V and J genes are TRBV3-1 (or the pseudogene TRBV3-2) and TRBJ1-2; D is unresolved. The source is a person between 18 and 60 years old who received the Ad26.COV2.S COVID-19 vaccine or a placebo. The CDR3 coding sequence is TGTGCCAGCAGCCAACAGGCCTTCTATGGCTACACCTTC. Translating it yields CASSQQAFYGYTF.